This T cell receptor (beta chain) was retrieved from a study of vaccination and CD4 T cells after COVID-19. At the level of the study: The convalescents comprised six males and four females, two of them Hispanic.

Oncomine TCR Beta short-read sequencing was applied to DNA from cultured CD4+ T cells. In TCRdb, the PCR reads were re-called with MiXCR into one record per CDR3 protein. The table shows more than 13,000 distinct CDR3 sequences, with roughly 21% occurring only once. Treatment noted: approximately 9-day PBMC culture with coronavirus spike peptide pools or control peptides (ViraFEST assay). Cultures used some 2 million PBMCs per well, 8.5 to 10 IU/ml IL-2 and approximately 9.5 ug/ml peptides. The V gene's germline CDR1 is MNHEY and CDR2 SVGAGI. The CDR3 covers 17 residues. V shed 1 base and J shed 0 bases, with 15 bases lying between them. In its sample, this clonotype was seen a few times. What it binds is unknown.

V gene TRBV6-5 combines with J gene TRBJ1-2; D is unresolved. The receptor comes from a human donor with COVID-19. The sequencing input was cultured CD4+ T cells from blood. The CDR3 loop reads CASSYLPEPTPNYGYTF. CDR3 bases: TGTGCCAGCAGTTACTTGCCGGAGCCTACTCCTAACTATGGCTACACCTTC.